These T cell receptor beta chains were read from a single sample in a study of patients and donors after allogeneic stem cell transplantation. TCRdb ran MiXCR on the RT-PCR reads and lists one entry per CDR3 protein. Found here are 200,000 to 250,000 distinct CDR3 sequences, roughly 15% of them singletons; the top ten hold approximately 10%. Sequenced input: blood, either unsorted or a sorted T cell fraction (not recorded which). These receptor sequences come from a human donor who was either an allogeneic HSCT recipient or a stem cell or donor lymphocyte infusion donor (not recorded which). It is not recorded whose cells these are; they may come from a transplant donor. Both conserved end residues are part of each CDR3. D genes are given only for firm matches. The size of a clone is reported for some rows only, either as once, few or many, or as a class for expanded clones.

abundance | j_gene | v_gene | d_gene | CDR3nt | CDR3aa
NA | TRBJ2-5 | TRBV2 | NA | TGTGCCAGCGTGCCGTCACAGTTAGGCGAGACCCAGTACTTC | CASVPSQLGETQYF
NA | TRBJ1-2 | TRBV30 | TRBD1 | TGTGCCTGGACCCAGGGGGGGCAGGGCTACACCTTC | CAWTQGGQGYTF
few | TRBJ1-1 | TRBV4-1 | NA | TGCGCCAGCAGCAGCCCCAGTTGGAGCACTGAAGCTTTCTTT | CASSSPSWSTEAFF
few | TRBJ2-5 | TRBV6-2/TRBV6-3 | TRBD2 | TGTGCCAGCGAATGGATAGCGGGAGATAAGACCCAGTACTTC | CASEWIAGDKTQYF
many | TRBJ2-3 | TRBV12-3/TRBV12-4 | NA | TGTGCCAGCAGCCGCGCAGGGGCGAGGTCAGATACGCAGTATTTT | CASSRAGARSDTQYF
NA | TRBJ2-6 | TRBV27 | NA | TGTGCCAGCAGTTTAACGCGCCCTGGGGCCAACGTCCTGACTTTC | CASSLTRPGANVLTF
few | TRBJ2-1 | TRBV4-1 | TRBD1 | TGCGCCAGCAGGGAGACGGAGACAGGGGGCCGCAATGAGCAGTTCTTC | CASRETETGGRNEQFF
many | TRBJ2-3 | TRBV20-1 | NA | TGCAGTGCTTTTACAGGGTGGGACACAGATACGCAGTATTTT | CSAFTGWDTDTQYF
NA | TRBJ2-1 | TRBV9 | NA | TGTGCCAGCAGCCCCGAGGGGAGAATTTCGTACAATGAGCAGTTCTTC | CASSPEGRISYNEQFF
NA | TRBJ2-7 | TRBV3-1 | NA | TGTGCCAGCAGCCTCGGGACCGTAAACTACGAGCAGTACTTC | CASSLGTVNYEQYF
NA | TRBJ2-1 | TRBV6-6 | NA | TGTGCCAGCAGCCTCTCTAACAATGAGCAGTTCTTC | CASSLSNNEQFF
NA | TRBJ2-3 | TRBV28 | TRBD1 | TGTGCCAGCAGTTTGCTCCAGGGGGCAGATACGCAGTATTTT | CASSLLQGADTQYF
NA | TRBJ1-1 | TRBV20-1 | NA | TGCAGTGGCCAAAGTAACACTGAAGCTTTCTTT | CSGQSNTEAFF
NA | TRBJ1-4 | TRBV11-1 | NA | TGTGCCAGCACCATTGGGTTCCCCGGCAGAACGATCACTAATGAAAAACTGTTTTTT | CASTIGFPGRTITNEKLFF
NA | TRBJ2-1 | TRBV12-3/TRBV12-4 | TRBD2 | TGTGCCAGCAGGATACTAGCGGGAGGCTACAATGAGCAGTTCTTC | CASRILAGGYNEQFF
NA | TRBJ2-3 | TRBV4-2 | TRBD2 | TGTGCCAGCAGCCTAGCCGGGACTACCAGCACAGATACGCAGTATTTT | CASSLAGTTSTDTQYF
once | TRBJ2-1 | TRBV12-3/TRBV12-4 | NA | TGTGCCAGCAGCTTTGAGGCTTCACAGTTCTTC | CASSFEASQFF